This T cell receptor (beta chain) was identified during a study of T-cell memory formation after mild COVID-19. About the study: Most TCR clusters belonged to a single donor. Study-wide points: Later expanders leaned CD4+, whereas clones that contracted between day 15 and 85 were balanced CD4/CD8. The finding that pre-infection memory included some responding clones suggested that cross-reactive memory joined.

From the 5' RACE reads, TCRdb called clonotypes with MiXCR, one entry per CDR3 protein. The table shows 400,000 to 500,000 distinct CDR3 sequences, with 24% occurring only once. V trimming: 3 bases; J trimming: 0 bases; junction bases outside the gene matches: 9. The CDR3 consists of 18 residues. Concerning this clonotype: As yet, its antigen is unknown.

Sequencing was carried out using PBMCs or a T cell subset sorted from them (not recorded which). The receptor was derived from an adult woman who had mild COVID-19 (a few samples of this study predate the infection). Cell type and time point are not known. This chain connects TRBV12-3 or TRBV12-4 to TRBJ2-5; TRBD2 matches 11 bases. The CDR3 DNA reads TGTGCCAGCAGTTTGGGGCTAGCGGGGGGCATGAACCAAGAGACCCAGTACTTC. Translated: CASSLGLAGGMNQETQYF.